Included here is one TCR beta chain sequence, with context. This entry belongs to a study of patients and donors after allogeneic stem cell transplantation. CDR1 MGHDK and CDR2 SYGVNS come from the germline V gene. Trimming took off 1 base at V and 4 bases at J, with 16 bases between the two ends. CDR3 length: 16 amino acids. MiXCR, applied by TCRdb to the RT-PCR reads, yields one record per CDR3 protein. The profile shows about a million distinct CDR3 sequences, under 20% of them singletons. This rearrangement joins TRBV25-1 to TRBJ1-1; a weak D match, TRBD1 (6 bases). This TCR was sampled from a human donor who was either an allogeneic HSCT recipient or a stem cell or donor lymphocyte infusion donor (not recorded which). It is not recorded whose cells these are; they may come from a transplant donor. The sequenced material came from blood, either unsorted or a sorted T cell fraction (not recorded which). CDR3 DNA: TGTGCCAGCAGTGAATTAGGGGCAGGGGCCTCCACTGAAGCTTTCTTT. This sequence encodes CASSELGAGASTEAFF.